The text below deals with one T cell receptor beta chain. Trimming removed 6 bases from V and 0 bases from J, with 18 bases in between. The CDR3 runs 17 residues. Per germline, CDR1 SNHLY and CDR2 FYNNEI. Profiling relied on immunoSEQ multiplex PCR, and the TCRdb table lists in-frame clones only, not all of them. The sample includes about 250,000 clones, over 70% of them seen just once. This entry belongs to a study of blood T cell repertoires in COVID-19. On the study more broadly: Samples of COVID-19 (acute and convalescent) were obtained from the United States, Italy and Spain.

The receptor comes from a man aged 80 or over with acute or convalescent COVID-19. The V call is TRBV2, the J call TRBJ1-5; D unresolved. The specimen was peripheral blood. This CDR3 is CASSNAAGIYSNQPQHF. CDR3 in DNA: TGTGCCAGCAGCAATGCCGCGGGGATATATAGCAATCAGCCCCAGCATTTT.